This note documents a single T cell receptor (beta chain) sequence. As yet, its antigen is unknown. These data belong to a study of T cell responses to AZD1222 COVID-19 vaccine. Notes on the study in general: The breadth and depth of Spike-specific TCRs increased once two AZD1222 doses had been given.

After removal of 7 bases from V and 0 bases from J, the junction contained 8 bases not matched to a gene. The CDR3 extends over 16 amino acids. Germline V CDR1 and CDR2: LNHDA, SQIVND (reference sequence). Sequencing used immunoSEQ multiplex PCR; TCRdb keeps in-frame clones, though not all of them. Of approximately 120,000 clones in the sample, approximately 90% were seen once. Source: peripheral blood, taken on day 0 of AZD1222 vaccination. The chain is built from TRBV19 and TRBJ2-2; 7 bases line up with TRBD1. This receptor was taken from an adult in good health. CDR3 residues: CASKGTGTANTGELFF. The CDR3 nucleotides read TGTGCCAGTAAAGGGACCGGGACAGCGAACACCGGGGAGCTGTTTTTT. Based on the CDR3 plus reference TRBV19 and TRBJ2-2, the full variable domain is DGGITQSPKYLFRKEGQNVTLSCEQNLNHDAMYWYRQDPGQGLRLIYYSQIVNDFQKGDIAEGYSVSREKKESFPLTVTSAQKNPTAFYLCASKGTGTANTGELFFGEGSRLTVL.